Presented here are 15 T cell receptor beta chains from one specimen sequenced in a study of blood T cell repertoires in COVID-19. Produced via immunoSEQ multiplex PCR; TCRdb's table is partial and in-frame only. This sample has around 390,000 clones, with around nine tenths found just once. Specimen: PBMCs or T cells enriched from blood (not recorded which). All receptors derive from a woman in her forties or fifties who had recovered from COVID-19.

J is TRBJ1-4 and V is TRBV24-1, with a tentative D call TRBD1 (5 bases). The CDR3 sequence is 15 residues long. V lost 2 bases to trimming and J lost 1 base, with 7 bases between them. Germline loops: CDR1 KGHDR, CDR2 SFDVKD. CDR3 sequence reads: CATSDSQGTNEKLFF. For the CDR3, the DNA is TGTGCCACCAGTGATTCTCAGGGAACTAATGAAAAACTGTTTTTT.

The genes are TRBV19 and TRBJ1-6; D is uncertain. The CDR3 contains 17 residues. V lost 7 bases to trimming and J lost 0 bases, with 16 bases between them. Germline CDR1 LNHDA, CDR2 SQIVND (reference sequence). CDR3 protein: CASTRTPESSYNSPLHF. DNA of the CDR3: TGTGCCAGTACCAGGACTCCCGAAAGCTCCTATAATTCACCCCTCCACTTT.

The rearrangement links TRBV4-1 to TRBJ1-3; D uncertain. CDR1 and CDR2 (germline): MGHRA, YSYEKL. V shed 4 bases and J shed 1 base, with 11 bases lying between them. This CDR3 spans 15 amino acids. Here the CDR3 reads CASSLFDTSGNTIYF. The CDR3 DNA reads as TGCGCCAGCAGCCTATTCGACACTTCTGGAAACACCATATATTTT.

CDR3 DNA sequence: TGTGCCAGCGGTCTACGGGGACAGTTACTAAACACAGATACGCAGTATTTT. This sequence encodes CASGLRGQLLNTDTQYF. The V and J genes are TRBV11-2 and TRBJ2-3; TRBD1 aligns across 7 bases. V trimming: 8 bases; J trimming: 2 bases; junction bases outside the gene matches: 16. The CDR3 is 17 residues long. Germline assignment: CDR1 SGHAT and CDR2 FQNNGV.

In DNA form, the CDR3 reads TGCAGCGTTGTGGGAGAAGTCTCCGGAACCCAGTACTTC. Translated, it gives CSVVGEVSGTQYF. The gene calls are TRBV29-1 and TRBJ2-5; possible D gene TRBD2, 5 bases. Trimming shortened V by 4 bases and J by 8 bases, and 17 bases separated the two germline ends. The CDR3 runs 13 residues. Germline CDR1 and CDR2: SQVTM and ANQGSEA.

The chain is built from TRBV27 and TRBJ1-1, with TRBD1 matching 8 bases. This CDR3 region has 16 residues. CDR1 is MNHEY and CDR2 is SMNVEV in the germline V gene (reference sequence). V lost 5 bases, J lost 4 bases, and 12 bases stayed unmatched. CDR3 protein: CASSLDRASPGTEAFF. CDR3 DNA: TGTGCCAGCAGTCTGGACAGGGCTTCGCCTGGCACTGAAGCTTTCTTT.

The rearrangement uses TRBV19 and TRBJ2-3; possibly TRBD1 for D (6 bases). The CDR3 loop spans 14 amino acids. V was clipped by 6 bases and J by 2 bases, with 12 bases between them. Germline V gives CDR1 LNHDA, CDR2 SQIVND (reference sequence). CDR3 amino acids: CASSEPGHTDTQYF. Here the CDR3 DNA reads TGTGCCAGTAGCGAGCCGGGACACACAGATACGCAGTATTTT.

This sequence joins TRBV28 and TRBJ2-7; 9 bases are a match to TRBD2. Germline assignment: CDR1 MDHEN and CDR2 SYDVKM. The CDR3 spans 15 residues. With 3 bases clipped from V and 1 base from J, the junction kept 4 bases outside the gene matches. Here the CDR3 reads CASSFLAGDSYEQYF. The CDR3 DNA reads as TGTGCCAGCAGTTTTTTAGCGGGGGATTCCTACGAGCAGTACTTC.

The chain joins TRBV7-9 to TRBJ1-4; D unresolved. The germline V gene encodes CDR1 SEHNR and CDR2 FQNEAQ (reference sequence). Between the trimmed V and J ends, which lost 2 bases and 8 bases, there was a span of 6 bases. This CDR3 is 12 amino acids long. CDR3 region: CASSLLSEKLFF. The DNA of the CDR3 is TGTGCCAGCAGCTTACTTTCCGAAAAACTGTTTTTT. Full variable domain (remainder filled in from reference TRBV7-9 and TRBJ1-4): DTGVSQNPRHKITKRGQNVTFRCDPISEHNRLYWYRQTLGQGPEFLTYFQNEAQLEKSRLLSDRFSAERPKGSFSTLEIQRTEQGDSAMYLCASSLLSEKLFFGSGTQLSVL.

The rearrangement joins TRBV2 to TRBJ1-1, with D possibly matching TRBD1 (5 bases). Germline V gives CDR1 SNHLY, CDR2 FYNNEI. CDR3 size: 16 residues. V lost 6 bases and J 3 bases, leaving 20 bases between the germline ends. CDR3 DNA sequence: TGTGCCAGCAGGGGGGGACGAACGTTCGAAGACACTGAAGCTTTCTTT. Translating gives CASRGGRTFEDTEAFF.

Of note for this clone: Other DNA variants within this sample encode the same CDR3. The rearrangement joins TRBV5-1 to TRBJ1-1; unclear D gene. The CDR3 is made up of 14 amino acids. V was trimmed by 0 bases and J by 0 bases, leaving 6 bases between them. The germline V gene encodes CDR1 SGHRS and CDR2 YFSETQ. The DNA for the CDR3 is TGCGCCAGCAGCTTGGAAATCGTGAACACTGAAGCTTTCTTT. This translates into CASSLEIVNTEAFF.

This clone was counted between two and nine times. V usage is TRBV28 and J usage is TRBJ2-7; possible D gene TRBD2, 6 bases. The V end was cut by 6 bases, the J end by 2 bases, with 8 bases between. The CDR3 consists of 12 residues. Germline loops: CDR1 MDHEN, CDR2 SYDVKM. The DNA of the CDR3 is TGTGCCAGCAGCCGGAGGGCCTACGAGCAGTACTTC. It is translated as CASSRRAYEQYF.

The rearrangement uses TRBV12-3 or TRBV12-4 and TRBJ1-2; D is possibly TRBD1 (5 bases). The CDR3 has 12 amino acids. V shed 6 bases and J shed 7 bases, with 12 bases lying between them. CDR3 loop: CASSSGGIGYTF. The DNA for the CDR3 is TGTGCCAGCAGCTCTGGGGGGATTGGCTACACCTTC.

This sequence joins TRBV19 and TRBJ1-1, with 7 bases identical to TRBD1. The CDR3 contains 15 residues. CDR1 LNHDA and CDR2 SQIVND come from the germline V gene (reference sequence). The trim removed 6 bases at V and 3 bases at J, leaving 10 bases unmatched. CDR3 sequence (DNA): TGTGCCAGTAGATGGGACAGCTACGTCCACACTGAAGCTTTCTTT. It translates to CASRWDSYVHTEAFF.

The chain links TRBV6-1 to TRBJ1-6, with no clear D. This CDR3 contains 13 residues. V dropped 0 bases and J dropped 11 bases, with 8 bases sitting between them. Germline V lookup: CDR1 MNHNS, CDR2 SASEGT. The CDR3 protein is CASSEAPTAPLHF. CDR3 nucleotide sequence: TGTGCCAGCAGTGAAGCCCCTACGGCACCCCTCCACTTT.